This T cell receptor beta chain was documented in a study of T cells expressing NK-cell markers. Study overall: With respect to HCMV, seven of the eight sequenced donors were seropositive, and one was seronegative. General study results and limits: HCMV specificity was not established for the expanded NKG2C+ T cell clones.

TCRdb reanalyzed the 5' RACE reads, giving one entry per CDR3 protein sequence and no DNA. Its table lists roughly 430,000 distinct CDR3 sequences. As concerns this clonotype: Its antigen is not identified.

The V gene's germline CDR1 is LNHDA and CDR2 SQIVND (reference sequence). The length of the CDR3 is 15 residues. This TCR came from a woman aged 18 to 75 in good health. The rearrangement uses TRBV19 and TRBJ2-2; TCRdb calls TRBD1, which cannot be checked without DNA. The sample was blood T cells: a sorted CD56 or NKG2C T cell subset, CD4+ or CD8+ T cells, or bulk PBMC T cells (not recorded which). CDR3 amino acids: CASSTPGEATGELFF. Full variable domain (missing parts from reference TRBV19 and TRBJ2-2): DGGITQSPKYLFRKEGQNVTLSCEQNLNHDAMYWYRQDPGQGLRLIYYSQIVNDFQKGDIAEGYSVSREKKESFPLTVTSAQKNPTAFYLCASSTPGEATGELFFGEGSRLTVL.